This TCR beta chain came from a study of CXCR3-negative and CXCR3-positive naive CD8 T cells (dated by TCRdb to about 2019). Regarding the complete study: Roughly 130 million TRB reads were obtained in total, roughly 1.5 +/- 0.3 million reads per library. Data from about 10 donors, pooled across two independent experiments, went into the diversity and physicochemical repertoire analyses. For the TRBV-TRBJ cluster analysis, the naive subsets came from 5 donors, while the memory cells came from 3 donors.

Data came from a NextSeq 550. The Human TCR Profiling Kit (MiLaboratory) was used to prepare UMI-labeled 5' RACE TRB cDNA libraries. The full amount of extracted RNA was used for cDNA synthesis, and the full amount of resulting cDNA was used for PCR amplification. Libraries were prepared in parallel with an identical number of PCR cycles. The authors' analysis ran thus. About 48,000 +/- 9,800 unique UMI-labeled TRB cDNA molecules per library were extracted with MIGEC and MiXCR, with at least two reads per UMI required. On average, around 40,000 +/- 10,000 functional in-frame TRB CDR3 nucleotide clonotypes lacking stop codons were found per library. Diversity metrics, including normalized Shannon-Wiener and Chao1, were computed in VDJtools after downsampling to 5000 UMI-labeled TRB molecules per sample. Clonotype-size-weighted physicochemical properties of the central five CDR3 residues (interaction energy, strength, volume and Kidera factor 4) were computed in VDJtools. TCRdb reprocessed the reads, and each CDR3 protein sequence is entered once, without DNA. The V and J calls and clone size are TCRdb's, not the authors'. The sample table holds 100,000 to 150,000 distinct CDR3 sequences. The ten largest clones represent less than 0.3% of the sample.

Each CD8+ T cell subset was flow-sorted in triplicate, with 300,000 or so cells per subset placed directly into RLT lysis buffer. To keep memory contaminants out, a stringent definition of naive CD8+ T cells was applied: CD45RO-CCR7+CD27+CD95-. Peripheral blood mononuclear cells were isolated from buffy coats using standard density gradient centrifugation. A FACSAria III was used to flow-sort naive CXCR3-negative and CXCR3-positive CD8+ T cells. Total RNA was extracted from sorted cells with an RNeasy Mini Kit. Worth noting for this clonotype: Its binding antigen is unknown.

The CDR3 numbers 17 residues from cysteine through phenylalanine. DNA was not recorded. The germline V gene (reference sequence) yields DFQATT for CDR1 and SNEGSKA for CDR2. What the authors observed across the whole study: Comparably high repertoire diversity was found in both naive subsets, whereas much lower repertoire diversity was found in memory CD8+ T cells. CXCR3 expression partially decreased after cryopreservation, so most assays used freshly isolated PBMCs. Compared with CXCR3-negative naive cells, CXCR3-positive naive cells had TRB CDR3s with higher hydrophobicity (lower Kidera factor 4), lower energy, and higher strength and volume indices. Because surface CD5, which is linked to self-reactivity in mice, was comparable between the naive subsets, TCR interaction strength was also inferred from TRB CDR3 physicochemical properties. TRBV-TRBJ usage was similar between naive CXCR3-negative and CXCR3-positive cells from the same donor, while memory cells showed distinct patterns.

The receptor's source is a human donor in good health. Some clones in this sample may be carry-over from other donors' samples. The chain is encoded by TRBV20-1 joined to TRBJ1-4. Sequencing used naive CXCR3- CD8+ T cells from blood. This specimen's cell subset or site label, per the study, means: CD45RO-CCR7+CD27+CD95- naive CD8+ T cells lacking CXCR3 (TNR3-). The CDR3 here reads CSTSAKGGEHTNEKLFF.